This paragraph covers one T cell receptor (beta chain) sequence. The target antigen is unknown. This record belongs to a study of cytomegalovirus exposure and HLA in healthy donors. General study results and limits: The majority of CMV-associated TCR beta chains were reported as apparently HLA-restricted in a later analysis. With DRB1 most and HLA-C fewest, TCR association rates differed between HLA loci in a later analysis.

The CDR3 is 13 residues long. Deletions cut 3 bases from V and 2 bases from J, with 7 bases between. The germline V gene has CDR1 SEHNR and CDR2 FQNEAQ (reference sequence). The PCR made use of 60 Vbeta and 13 Jbeta primers. Sequenced by immunoSEQ multiplex PCR; TCRdb stores in-frame clones only, minus some. The sample gives 75,000 to 90,000 clones, roughly 79% of which show up once; around 5.8% is in the top ten. This chain uses TRBV7-9 with TRBJ1-1, with D possibly TRBD1 on 5 matching bases. The sample consisted of PBMCs. The source is a male donor in good health and CMV-seropositive. Written as DNA, the CDR3 is TGTGCCAGCAGCTTTCAGGGAAACACTGAAGCTTTCTTT. Amino acid sequence: CASSFQGNTEAFF.